This TCR beta chain was found in a study of molecular identifiers for immune sequencing clone quantification (dated by TCRdb to about 2018). Some background on the complete study: In a replicate experiment, RNA from roughly 20,000 or 100,000 naive CD8 T cells was split into five aliquots, four of which were sequenced. This methods study benchmarked molecular-identifier clustering-based TCR repertoire sequencing (MIDCIRS) and TCR RNA copy counting, using CD8 T cells to do so. General conclusions and limits of the study: Modeling gave around 3.3 recovered TCR RNA copies per cell versus 7.5 to 10 by digital PCR, implying roughly 29% capture efficiency. Spiked-in Jurkat TCR RNA (around nine copies' worth), which is not part of the donor repertoire, was contained in the naive libraries. Spiked-in Jurkat TCR RNA equal to a single cell's worth was reported to be detectable even within 1,100,000 naive CD8 T cells. The sizes of highly expanded clones could end up underestimated when identical TCR molecules share a barcode. In CMV-specific effector cells, clones with more than 20 RNA copies accounted for over 97% of molecules, whereas in naive cells such clones accounted for under 1%. Without barcode sub-clustering, chimeric consensus sequences inflated TCR diversity; chimeras reached as high as 47%.

This clonotype has a count of ten or more. Its antigen is not yet known. No base qualities exist here, and no much larger clone lies one base off it. A distance of 9 bases separates the germline ends of V and J, which lose 3 bases and 1 base respectively. The CDR3 holds 15 amino acids from the cysteine to the phenylalanine. Only CDR3 DNA is held: 45 bases, read in frame from base 1. Libraries of naive CD8 T cells were built from anywhere between about 18,000 and 1,000,000 sorted cells, with 10%, 30% or 50% of the purified RNA used. Naive CD8 T cells, defined as CD8+CD4-CCR7+CD45RA+, were FACS-sorted into RLT Plus buffer on a BD FACSAria II. To test detection sensitivity, Jurkat RNA equivalent to more than 9 TCR copies was spiked into samples of roughly 18,000-1,000,000 naive CD8 T cells. CD8 T cells were enriched using RosetteSep CD8+ T Cell Enrichment Cocktail and Ficoll-Paque, and the enriched cells then underwent ACK red cell lysis.

The library was produced with PCR. The data were produced on an Illumina HiSeq 4000. Bulk TCR libraries were prepared as previously described, using TCR primers listed in Table S5. Purification of total RNA was performed with the Qiagen AllPrep DNA/RNA kit. Before analysis, reads from multiple sequencing runs of the same library were pooled. As for how the authors treated the data: Only reads with exact TCR constant sequence were kept, trimmed to 150 nt, and grouped by their 12-nt molecular barcodes. Reads in each barcode group were sub-clustered using a 15% Levenshtein threshold, and a quality-weighted consensus sequence was built for each RNA molecule. Non-functional sequences were excluded, and lower-count sequences lying one edit away from another sequence were also excluded. Based on fitting two negative binomial distributions, any barcode sub-cluster with under 20% of the maximum read count was discarded. In-frame beta chains were kept once TCRdb had trimmed the public reads at Q25 with fastp and called clones with MiXCR. Identical CDR3 proteins give one entry, which carries the most common genes and DNA. TCRdb's processing, not the study's, gives the V and J calls here. For this sample the table gives under 600,000 distinct CDR3 sequences, of which around 21% were detected only once. The leading ten clones occupy approximately 0.84% of the sample.

The sequence came from a human donor in good health. Some libraries in this study had Jurkat cell RNA spiked in. Input material: naive CD8+ T cells from blood, with Jurkat cell RNA spiked in. In light of the paper, this sample's cell subset or site label describes: FACS-sorted CD8+CD4-CCR7+CD45RA+ naive T cells. The rearrangement combines TRBV12-3 or TRBV12-4 with TRBJ2-2, with an unclear D gene assignment. The nucleotide sequence reads as follows: TGTGCCAGCAGTTTCCCCCTAAAGAACACCGGGGAGCTGTTTTTT. Its protein is CASSFPLKNTGELFF.